The rows below give T cell receptor beta chains drawn from one sample of a study of blood T cell repertoires in COVID-19. The data were produced by immunoSEQ multiplex PCR, yet TCRdb's version contains in-frame clones alone and is incomplete. The sample holds about 230,000 clones, approximately 82% seen once. Input material: peripheral blood. The origin of the receptors is a woman aged 70-85 years with active or convalescent COVID-19. Both conserved end residues are part of each CDR3. A D gene is named only where the DNA matches it firmly. Expanded clones get a size class; other rows say once, few or many, or leave the size out.

J gene | V gene | clone size | D gene | CDR3 protein | CDR3 DNA
TRBJ2-7 | TRBV28 | - | TRBD2 | CASSSAGTSPYEQYF | TGTGCCAGCAGTTCCGCCGGGACTAGCCCCTACGAGCAGTACTTC
TRBJ1-6 | TRBV27 | - | - | CASSWASSYNSPLHF | TGTGCCAGCAGTTGGGCGAGCTCCTATAATTCACCCCTCCACTTT
TRBJ2-5 | TRBV24-1 | once | TRBD1 | CATSDAGTGGQETQYF | TGTGCCACCAGTGATGCCGGGACAGGGGGGCAAGAGACCCAGTACTTC
TRBJ2-1 | TRBV7-2 | - | TRBD2 | CASSRPGLAGAREQFF | TGTGCCAGCAGCCGCCCGGGACTAGCGGGGGCCAGGGAGCAGTTCTTC
TRBJ2-7 | TRBV7-6 | - | TRBD2 | CASSLREGRYEQYF | TGTGCCAGCAGCTTACGGGAGGGCCGGTACGAGCAGTACTTC
TRBJ2-7 | TRBV3-1/TRBV3-2 | - | TRBD2 | CASSQDGAGGVPYF | TGTGCCAGCAGCCAAGATGGAGCGGGAGGGGTCCCATACTTC
TRBJ2-2 | TRBV24-1 | few | - | CATSDPRGGDRELFF | TGTGCCACCAGTGATCCTCGAGGGGGGGACCGGGAGCTGTTTTTT
TRBJ1-6 | TRBV27 | - | TRBD1 | CASRLTGLNSPLHF | TGTGCCAGCAGATTGACAGGGCTTAATTCACCCCTCCACTTT
TRBJ1-5 | TRBV28 | - | TRBD1 | CASSSLTGGNQPQHF | TGTGCCAGCAGTTCGCTGACAGGGGGCAATCAGCCCCAGCATTTT
TRBJ2-1 | TRBV5-1 | - | TRBD2 | CASSLVGGGQYGEQFF | TGCGCCAGCAGCTTGGTGGGGGGAGGGCAGTACGGTGAGCAGTTCTTC
TRBJ1-3 | TRBV5-6 | - | - | CASSLGTQGGGNTIYF | TGTGCCAGCAGCTTGGGCACCCAGGGAGGTGGAAACACCATATATTTT
TRBJ2-3 | TRBV5-1 | - | TRBD2 | CASSLRLAGEGTQYF | TGCGCCAGCAGCTTGCGATTAGCGGGAGAAGGTACGCAGTATTTT
TRBJ1-2 | TRBV7-2 | - | - | CASSRGNNYGYTF | TGTGCCAGCAGCCGGGGAAACAACTATGGCTACACCTTC
TRBJ1-4 | TRBV18 | - | - | CASSPFREGEKLFF | TGTGCCAGCTCACCGTTCAGGGAAGGGGAAAAACTGTTTTTT
TRBJ1-4 | TRBV5-6 | - | TRBD1 | CASSPTGGKEKLFF | TGTGCCAGCAGCCCGACAGGGGGCAAGGAAAAACTGTTTTTT
TRBJ2-2 | TRBV11-3 | - | - | CASSPPRGELFF | TGTGCCAGCAGCCCACCGAGAGGGGAGCTGTTTTTT
TRBJ1-6 | TRBV30 | - | - | CAWSVQGSYNSPLHF | TGTGCCTGGAGCGTCCAGGGCTCCTATAATTCACCCCTCCACTTT
TRBJ2-1 | TRBV10-1 | - | - | CASSYVEHEQFF | TGCGCCAGCAGCTACGTAGAGCATGAGCAGTTCTTC
TRBJ2-1 | TRBV2 | - | TRBD2 | CASIPESGGYNEQFF | TGTGCCAGCATCCCTGAAAGCGGGGGGTACAATGAGCAGTTCTTC
TRBJ1-2 | TRBV10-1 | - | TRBD1 | CASSLDRGQSDGYTF | TGCGCCAGCAGCCTTGACAGGGGACAGTCGGATGGCTACACCTTC
TRBJ1-1 | TRBV6-5 | - | - | CASSYEADETEAFF | TGTGCCAGCAGTTACGAGGCAGATGAAACTGAAGCTTTCTTT
TRBJ1-2 | TRBV19 | - | TRBD1 | CASSLGQGAVYGYTF | TGTGCCAGTAGTTTGGGACAGGGGGCTGTCTATGGCTACACCTTC
TRBJ2-7 | TRBV2 | - | TRBD2 | CASRLGLAGGIGYEQYF | TGTGCCAGCAGACTGGGACTAGCGGGAGGGATAGGGTACGAGCAGTACTTC
TRBJ2-3 | TRBV2 | - | - | CASSQLASQYF | TGTGCCAGCAGTCAGCTAGCGTCGCAGTATTTT
TRBJ1-1 | TRBV5-5 | - | - | CASSLFYGDTEAFF | TGTGCCAGCAGCTTGTTTTACGGTGACACTGAAGCTTTCTTT
TRBJ2-1 | TRBV29-1 | - | - | CSVEAARGSYSYNEQFF | TGCAGCGTTGAAGCCGCCAGGGGATCATACTCCTACAATGAGCAGTTCTTC
TRBJ2-7 | TRBV2 | - | - | CASRLEYEQYF | TGTGCCAGCAGACTTGAGTACGAGCAGTACTTC
TRBJ1-6 | TRBV5-6 | - | TRBD1 | CASSPDRIGSPLHF | TGTGCCAGCAGCCCGGACAGGATAGGTTCACCCCTCCACTTT
TRBJ1-5 | TRBV3-1/TRBV3-2 | - | TRBD1 | CASSQTGDQPQHF | TGTGCCAGCAGCCAAACAGGGGATCAGCCCCAGCATTTT
TRBJ2-1 | TRBV18 | - | TRBD2 | CASSPGLTSVHNEQFF | TGTGCCAGCTCACCTGGCTTAACTAGCGTACACAATGAGCAGTTCTTC
TRBJ1-3 | TRBV18 | once | TRBD1 | CASSPDRSSGNTIYF | TGTGCCAGCTCACCGGACAGGAGCTCTGGAAACACCATATATTTT
TRBJ2-1 | TRBV2 | - | TRBD1 | CASSEDRSSYNEQFF | TGTGCCAGCAGCGAGGACAGGAGCTCCTACAATGAGCAGTTCTTC
TRBJ2-1 | TRBV7-9 | - | TRBD2 | CASSLSWEGLVYNEQFF | TGTGCCAGCAGCTTATCGTGGGAGGGACTCGTATACAATGAGCAGTTCTTC
TRBJ1-3 | TRBV6-1 | few | - | CASSELTERNTIYF | TGTGCCAGCAGTGAACTCACAGAGCGAAACACCATATATTTT
TRBJ2-1 | TRBV7-2 | - | TRBD2 | CASSRGGTSGIYNEQFF | TGTGCCAGCAGCAGGGGAGGGACTAGCGGGATTTACAATGAGCAGTTCTTC
TRBJ2-1 | TRBV19 | - | TRBD2 | CASSSGGYNEQFF | TGTGCCAGTAGTAGCGGGGGATACAATGAGCAGTTCTTC
TRBJ1-1 | TRBV5-1 | - | - | CASSLATGTMNTEAFF | TGCGCCAGCAGCTTGGCTACAGGGACAATGAACACTGAAGCTTTCTTT
TRBJ1-6 | TRBV2 | - | TRBD1 | CASIGTGGSPLHF | TGTGCCAGCATCGGGACAGGGGGCTCACCCCTCCACTTT
TRBJ1-2 | TRBV5-6 | - | TRBD1 | CASSGQGRSYGYTF | TGTGCCAGCAGCGGACAGGGGAGATCCTATGGCTACACCTTC
TRBJ2-1 | TRBV5-1 | - | - | CASLREDNEQFF | TGCGCCAGCTTGAGGGAGGACAATGAGCAGTTCTTC
TRBJ2-3 | TRBV5-1 | - | TRBD2 | CASKLVLAGGSTDTQYF | TGCGCCAGCAAGTTAGTACTAGCGGGGGGGAGCACAGATACGCAGTATTTT
TRBJ2-7 | TRBV6-5 | few | TRBD1 | CAGGRGDRNIYEQYF | TGTGCAGGGGGCCGAGGGGACAGGAACATCTACGAGCAGTACTTC
TRBJ2-3 | TRBV7-2 | - | TRBD2 | CASSYGGAPDTQYF | TGTGCCAGCAGTTACGGGGGGGCCCCAGATACGCAGTATTTT
TRBJ2-2 | TRBV6-4 | - | TRBD1 | CASSGQGTGELFF | TGTGCCAGCAGTGGACAGGGCACCGGGGAGCTGTTTTTT
TRBJ1-2 | TRBV5-4 | - | TRBD1 | CASSLAGGNGYTF | TGTGCCAGCAGCTTGGCAGGGGGCAATGGCTACACCTTC
TRBJ2-3 | TRBV3-1/TRBV3-2 | - | TRBD2 | CASSQDPGGGTDTQYF | TGTGCCAGCAGCCAAGATCCGGGAGGTGGCACAGATACGCAGTATTTT
TRBJ1-1 | TRBV25-1 | - | TRBD1 | CASSEPPGTGASQAFF | TGTGCCAGCAGTGAACCCCCCGGGACAGGGGCCTCGCAAGCTTTCTTT
TRBJ2-7 | TRBV10-3 | - | TRBD1 | CAISDRTGDYEQYF | TGTGCCATCAGTGACCGGACAGGGGACTACGAGCAGTACTTC
TRBJ2-7 | TRBV30 | - | - | CAWRPAAYEQYF | TGTGCCTGGAGACCGGCGGCCTACGAGCAGTACTTC
TRBJ2-5 | TRBV29-1 | - | - | CSVVEQQETQYF | TGCAGCGTTGTAGAACAGCAAGAGACCCAGTACTTC
TRBJ1-6 | TRBV5-6 | - | - | CASSLTGYNSPLHF | TGTGCCAGCAGCTTGACAGGTTATAATTCACCCCTCCACTTT
TRBJ1-1 | TRBV7-2 | - | TRBD1 | CASSLQGEGEAFF | TGTGCCAGCAGCTTACAGGGGGAAGGTGAAGCTTTCTTT
TRBJ2-7 | TRBV7-2 | - | TRBD2 | CASSLASSGYYEQYF | TGTGCCAGCAGCTTAGCATCTAGCGGGTATTACGAGCAGTACTTC